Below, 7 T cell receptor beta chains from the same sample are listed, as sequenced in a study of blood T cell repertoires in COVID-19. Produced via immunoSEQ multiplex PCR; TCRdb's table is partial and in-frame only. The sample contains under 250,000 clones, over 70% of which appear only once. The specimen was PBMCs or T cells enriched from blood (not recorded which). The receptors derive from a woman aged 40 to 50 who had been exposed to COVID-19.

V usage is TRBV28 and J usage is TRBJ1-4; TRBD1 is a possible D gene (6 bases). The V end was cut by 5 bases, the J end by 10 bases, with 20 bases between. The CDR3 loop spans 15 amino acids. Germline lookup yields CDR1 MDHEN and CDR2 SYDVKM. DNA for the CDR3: TGTGCCAGCAGTCCCCCTGGACAGATTTCTGGAAAACTGTTTTTT. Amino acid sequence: CASSPPGQISGKLFF.

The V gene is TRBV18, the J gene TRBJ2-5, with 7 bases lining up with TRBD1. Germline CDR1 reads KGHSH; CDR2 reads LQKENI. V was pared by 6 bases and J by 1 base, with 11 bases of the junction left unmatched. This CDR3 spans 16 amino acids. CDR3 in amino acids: CASSHRQGVAQETQYF. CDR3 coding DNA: TGTGCCAGCTCTCACCGACAGGGTGTTGCCCAAGAGACCCAGTACTTC.

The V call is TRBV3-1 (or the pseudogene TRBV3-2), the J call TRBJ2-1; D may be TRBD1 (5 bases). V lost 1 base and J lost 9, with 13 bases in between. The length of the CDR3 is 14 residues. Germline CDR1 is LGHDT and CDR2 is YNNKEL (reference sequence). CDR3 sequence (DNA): TGTGCCAGCAGCCAAGTCAGGCAGGGAAGTGAGCAGTTCTTC. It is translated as CASSQVRQGSEQFF.

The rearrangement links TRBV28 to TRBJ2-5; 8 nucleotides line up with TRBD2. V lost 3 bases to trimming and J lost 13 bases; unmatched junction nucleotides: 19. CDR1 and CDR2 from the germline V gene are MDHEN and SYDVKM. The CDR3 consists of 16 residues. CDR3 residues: CASSFHGSGGRERGYF. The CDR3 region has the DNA TGTGCCAGCAGTTTTCATGGGAGCGGGGGCAGAGAAAGGGGGTACTTC.

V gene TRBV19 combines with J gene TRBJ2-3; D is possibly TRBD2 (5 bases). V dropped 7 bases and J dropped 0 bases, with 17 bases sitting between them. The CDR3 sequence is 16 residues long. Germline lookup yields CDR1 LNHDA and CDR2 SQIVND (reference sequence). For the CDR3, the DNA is TGTGCCAGTACCCGAGGAGGCAGCATGAGCACAGATACGCAGTATTTT. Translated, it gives CASTRGGSMSTDTQYF.

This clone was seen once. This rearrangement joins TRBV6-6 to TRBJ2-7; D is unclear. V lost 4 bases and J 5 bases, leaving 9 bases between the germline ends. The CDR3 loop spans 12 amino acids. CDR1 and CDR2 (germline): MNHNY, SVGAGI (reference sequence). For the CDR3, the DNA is TGTGCCAGCAGTTTAGCCCGGGACGAGCAGTACTTC. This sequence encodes CASSLARDEQYF.

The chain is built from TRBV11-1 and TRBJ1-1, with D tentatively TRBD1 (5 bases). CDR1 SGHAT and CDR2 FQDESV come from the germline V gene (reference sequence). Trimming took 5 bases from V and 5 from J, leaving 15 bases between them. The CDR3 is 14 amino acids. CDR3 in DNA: TGTGCCAGCAGCCCGGGGGGGTCTAGGACTGAAGCTTTCTTT. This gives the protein CASSPGGSRTEAFF.